The 19 T cell receptor beta chains below all came from one sample that was sequenced in a study of cytomegalovirus exposure and HLA in healthy donors. The PCR made use of 60 Vbeta and 13 Jbeta primers. Repertoires were generated with immunoSEQ multiplex PCR, while TCRdb's copy carries only in-frame clones and drops some. The specimen's table records 180,000 or so clones. Sequenced material: PBMCs. These receptors originate from a boy younger than 18 in good health and CMV-seronegative.

The genes are TRBV28 and TRBJ2-1; possibly TRBD1 for D (6 bases). CDR1 MDHEN and CDR2 SYDVKM come from the germline V gene. The CDR3 consists of 15 residues. Trimming pared 2 bases from V and 7 bases from J, leaving 15 bases between. The CDR3 nucleotides read TGTGCCAGCAGTTTACCCAGGGGTAGAAAGAATGAGCAGTTCTTC. This gives the protein CASSLPRGRKNEQFF.

The genes are TRBV4-2 and TRBJ1-1; 8 bases line up with TRBD1. Looked up from germline, CDR1 is LGHNA and CDR2 is YNFKEQ. This CDR3 region has 16 residues. The junction had 15 bases not matched to a gene; V was cut back by 7 bases and J by 5 bases. The CDR3 loop is CASTLQGRGRRTEAFF. CDR3 nucleotides: TGTGCCAGCACCCTCCAGGGCAGGGGGCGGCGAACTGAAGCTTTCTTT.

Notes on this clone: In the same sample, other DNA sequences code for this CDR3. The chain carries TRBV7-9 and TRBJ1-1; 7 bases match TRBD1. The J segment lost 0 bases and the V segment lost 5 bases, leaving 3 bases of the junction unmatched. CDR1 and CDR2 (germline): SEHNR, FQNEAQ (reference sequence). This CDR3 contains 14 residues. The CDR3: CASSPTGMNTEAFF. In nucleotides, the CDR3 is TGTGCCAGCAGCCCGACAGGGATGAACACTGAAGCTTTCTTT.

The chain couples TRBV20-1 to TRBJ2-5; D is uncertain. The V gene's germline CDR1 is DFQATT and CDR2 SNEGSKA (reference sequence). The length of the CDR3 is 11 residues. Trimming shortened V by 6 bases and J by 2 bases, and 7 bases separated the two germline ends. The CDR3 reads CSATKQETQYF. CDR3 nucleotides: TGCAGTGCGACAAAGCAAGAGACCCAGTACTTC.

The chain combines TRBV19 with TRBJ1-5; 8 nucleotides agree with TRBD1. Losses at the gene ends were 6 bases for V and 2 bases for J; bases not matched to a gene: 12. CDR3 size: 17 residues. Per germline, CDR1 LNHDA and CDR2 SQIVND (reference sequence). The CDR3 nucleotides are TGTGCCAGTAGGGACAGGGTGGTGTTATTAGGCAATCAGCCCCAGCATTTT. It specifies CASRDRVVLLGNQPQHF.

In DNA, the CDR3 is TGTGCCAGCAGCTTGGACGTAGGACAGGGGGCGGTCTACGAGCAGTACTTC. Translation: CASSLDVGQGAVYEQYF. The V call is TRBV5-4, the J call TRBJ2-7; TRBD1 matches at 11 bases. The J segment lost 3 bases and the V segment lost 0 bases, leaving 8 bases of the junction unmatched. The CDR3 contains 17 residues. CDR1 and CDR2 (germline): SGHNT, YYREEE (reference sequence).

The V call is TRBV5-4, the J call TRBJ1-3, with 10 positions matching TRBD1. J lost 8 bases, V lost 0 bases, and 8 bases had no gene match. The germline gives CDR1 SGHNT, CDR2 YYREEE (reference sequence). The CDR3 is made up of 16 amino acids. Here the CDR3 reads CASSLGQGAPWDTIYF. DNA of the CDR3: TGTGCCAGCAGCTTGGGACAGGGGGCTCCTTGGGACACCATATATTTT.

This chain joins TRBV15 and TRBJ2-7; 7 bases match TRBD1. Germline CDR1 LNHNV, CDR2 YYDKDF (reference sequence). The CDR3 consists of 14 residues. V was clipped by 2 bases and J by 7 bases; unmatched bases: 8. CDR3 loop: CATSRPDRLREQYF. The CDR3 region has the DNA TGTGCCACCAGCAGACCGGACAGGCTAAGAGAGCAGTACTTC.

The chain has TRBV2 and TRBJ2-2; D is perhaps TRBD2 (5 bases). Trimming took 4 bases from V and 3 from J, leaving 9 bases between them. Germline CDR1 is SNHLY and CDR2 is FYNNEI. CDR3 length equals 14 residues. This chain's CDR3 is CASSVWGDTGELFF. In DNA form, the CDR3 reads TGTGCCAGCAGTGTTTGGGGAGACACCGGGGAGCTGTTTTTT.

The V and J genes are TRBV6-1 and TRBJ1-4; D not certain. The length of the CDR3 is 14 residues. Trimming took 7 bases from V and 5 from J, leaving 14 bases between them. Germline V lookup: CDR1 MNHNS, CDR2 SASEGT. This chain's CDR3 is CASKERSVNEKLFF. The DNA for the CDR3 is TGTGCCAGCAAGGAGAGGTCCGTGAATGAAAAACTGTTTTTT.

The chain combines TRBV15 with TRBJ1-1; D gene ambiguous. CDR3 length: 12 amino acids. Germline V gives CDR1 LNHNV, CDR2 YYDKDF (reference sequence). Between the trimmed V and J ends, which lost 0 bases and 5 bases, there was a span of 4 bases. The CDR3 spells CATSRDLTEAFF. CDR3 DNA sequence: TGTGCCACCAGCAGAGATTTAACTGAAGCTTTCTTT.

The chain recombines TRBV10-3 with TRBJ2-7, with 11 nucleotides matching TRBD1. V dropped 4 bases and J dropped 0; count of bases not matched to a gene: 8. The CDR3 is 17 amino acids. The V gene's germline CDR1 is ENHRY and CDR2 SYGVKD. The CDR3 region has the DNA TGTGCCATCAGTGCCTCGTCCGGGACAGGGGGCTCCTACGAGCAGTACTTC. Translating gives CAISASSGTGGSYEQYF.

The V and J genes are TRBV5-1 and TRBJ2-1; 13 bases align to TRBD2. Germline CDR1 SGHRS, CDR2 YFSETQ. The CDR3 length is 15 residues. After removal of 2 bases from V and 9 bases from J, the junction contained 5 bases not matched to a gene. The CDR3 here is CASSFTSGGAFEQFF. CDR3 bases: TGCGCCAGCAGCTTTACTAGCGGGGGGGCCTTTGAGCAGTTCTTC.

V usage is TRBV19 and J usage is TRBJ1-2; D is uncertain. This CDR3 has 13 residues. Germline assignment: CDR1 LNHDA and CDR2 SQIVND (reference sequence). The V gene lost 5 bases and the J gene lost 8 bases, with 15 bases spanning the gap. The CDR3 coding sequence is TGTGCCAGTAGTCCACTCTCAGGAGGCGGCTACACCTTC. Translation: CASSPLSGGGYTF. Complete variable domain (other parts from reference TRBV19 and TRBJ1-2): DGGITQSPKYLFRKEGQNVTLSCEQNLNHDAMYWYRQDPGQGLRLIYYSQIVNDFQKGDIAEGYSVSREKKESFPLTVTSAQKNPTAFYLCASSPLSGGGYTFGSGTRLTVV.

V gene TRBV15 combines with J gene TRBJ2-1; 11 positions agree with TRBD2. V was clipped by 2 bases and J by 5 bases; unmatched bases: 8. From germline, CDR1 is LNHNV and CDR2 YYDKDF (reference sequence). The CDR3 covers 17 residues. As DNA, the CDR3 is TGTGCCACCAGCAGACCCGCCCTAGCGGGGGGAAACAATGAGCAGTTCTTC. Its translation: CATSRPALAGGNNEQFF.

The rearrangement links TRBV4-1 to TRBJ2-1; tentatively, D is TRBD1 (5 bases). The V gene lost 0 bases and the J gene lost 0 bases, with 12 bases spanning the gap. The CDR3 is made up of 17 amino acids. Germline lookup yields CDR1 MGHRA and CDR2 YSYEKL. CDR3 amino acids: CASSQDLGASSYNEQFF. Here the CDR3 DNA reads TGCGCCAGCAGCCAAGATCTAGGGGCTAGCTCCTACAATGAGCAGTTCTTC.

This sequence joins TRBV6-6 and TRBJ1-1, with D unclear. Germline V gene lookup returns CDR1 MNHNY and CDR2 SVGAGI (reference sequence). The V and J ends lost 2 bases and 3 bases respectively, with 7 bases between them. This CDR3 is 13 amino acids long. This CDR3 is CASSYILYTEAFF. The CDR3 region has the DNA TGTGCCAGCAGTTACATACTGTACACTGAAGCTTTCTTT.

The chain couples TRBV19 to TRBJ1-5, with a tentative D call TRBD1 (5 bases). This CDR3 has 13 residues. V was trimmed by 3 bases and J by 7 bases, leaving 10 bases between them. Germline CDR1 is LNHDA and CDR2 is SQIVND (reference sequence). The CDR3 DNA sequence: TGTGCCAGTAGTATCGACGGGGGACAGCCCCAGCATTTT. It specifies CASSIDGGQPQHF.

The chain's CDR3 is CATSRVPSLQETQYF. CDR3 in DNA: TGTGCCACCAGCAGAGTCCCTAGCCTCCAAGAGACCCAGTACTTC. The rearrangement joins TRBV15 to TRBJ2-5; a weak D match, TRBD2 (5 bases). The CDR3 consists of 15 residues. The V end was cut by 1 base, the J end by 1 base, with 10 bases between. Germline V CDR1 and CDR2: LNHNV, YYDKDF (reference sequence).